These 9 T cell receptor beta chains originate from one sample sequenced in a study of OX40 agonist ivuxolimab in advanced cancers. Sequencing used immunoSEQ multiplex PCR; TCRdb keeps in-frame clones, though not all of them. Altogether some 95,000 clones are present, 87% being singletons, with the ten largest covering 0.4% to 0.65%. This material consisted of CD4+ or CD8+ T cells sorted from blood, taken in a trial of the OX40 agonist ivuxolimab. Receptors were obtained from an adult with an advanced solid tumor such as melanoma, head and neck, liver or kidney cancer.

This CDR3 reads CASEKSGGGPHEQFF. The CDR3 region has the DNA TGCGCCAGCGAGAAGAGTGGGGGGGGGCCGCATGAGCAGTTCTTC. The rearrangement links TRBV10-2 to TRBJ2-1; a possible D gene is TRBD2 (7 bases). V shed 8 bases and J shed 8 bases, with 22 bases lying between them. The CDR3 runs to 15 residues. Germline V gene sequence: CDR1 WSHSY, CDR2 SAAADI.

J is TRBJ1-3 and V is TRBV7-2; D is undetermined. There are 15 residues in the CDR3. Germline CDR1 is SGHTA and CDR2 is FQGNSA. The V end was cut by 5 bases, the J end by 1 base, with 12 bases between. The CDR3 region has the DNA TGTGCCAGCAGCGAAACCGTACCTTCTGGAAACACCATATATTTT. This sequence encodes CASSETVPSGNTIYF.

This rearrangement joins TRBV5-1 to TRBJ1-3; a possible D gene is TRBD1 (5 bases). CDR1 SGHRS and CDR2 YFSETQ come from the germline V gene. The CDR3 has 17 amino acids. The V end lost 0 bases, the J end lost 0 bases, and 13 bases lay between the germline ends. CDR3 coding DNA: TGCGCCAGCAGCTTGGACAAGGGGCCCGACTCTGGAAACACCATATATTTT. Translation: CASSLDKGPDSGNTIYF.

The rearrangement links TRBV5-6 to TRBJ1-2; possibly TRBD1 for D (5 bases). With 1 base removed from V and 8 bases from J, the gap between germline ends came to 12 bases. The CDR3 totals 13 residues. CDR1 is SGHDT, CDR2 YYEEEE, per germline. CDR3 in amino acids: CASSLFSTVGYTF. CDR3 in DNA: TGTGCCAGCAGCTTGTTCTCGACAGTAGGCTACACCTTC.

The gene calls are TRBV28 and TRBJ2-7; 8 positions agree with TRBD1. Germline V gene sequence: CDR1 MDHEN, CDR2 SYDVKM. Trimming removed 2 bases from V and 9 bases from J; junction bases left unmatched: 9. This CDR3 region has 14 residues. DNA for the CDR3: TGTGCCAGCAGTTTAAGGGAGGACAGGGCGGCGCAGTACTTC. Protein: CASSLREDRAAQYF. The whole variable domain, remainder taken from reference TRBV28 and TRBJ2-7, is DVKVTQSSRYLVKRTGEKVFLECVQDMDHENMFWYRQDPGLGLRLIYFSYDVKMKEKGDIPEGYSVSREKKERFSLILESASTNQTSMYLCASSLREDRAAQYFGPGTRLTVT.

V gene TRBV7-9 combines with J gene TRBJ2-7; 9 bases match TRBD1. The CDR3 runs 15 residues. V shed 5 bases and J 0 bases; nucleotides not matched to a gene: 5. Germline V gives CDR1 SEHNR, CDR2 FQNEAQ (reference sequence). The CDR3 spells CASSPGTGPSYEQYF. The CDR3 nucleotides read TGTGCCAGCAGCCCCGGGACAGGGCCCTCCTACGAGCAGTACTTC.

The chain recombines TRBV19 with TRBJ1-3; D unclear. The length of the CDR3 is 15 residues. Germline V CDR1 and CDR2: LNHDA, SQIVND (reference sequence). The V end lost 7 bases, the J end lost 0 bases, and 13 bases lay between the germline ends. CDR3: CASTTLGISGNTIYF. The CDR3 DNA reads as TGTGCCAGTACCACCCTGGGGATCTCTGGAAACACCATATATTTT.

The rearrangement joins TRBV7-2 to TRBJ2-2, with 10 bases that match TRBD2. CDR3 length: 16 amino acids. The germline V gene has CDR1 SGHTA and CDR2 FQGNSA. The trim removed 5 bases at V and 3 bases at J, leaving 6 bases unmatched. CDR3 region: CASSRTSGTYTGELFF. The CDR3 region has the DNA TGTGCCAGCAGCCGAACTAGCGGGACCTACACCGGGGAGCTGTTTTTT.

The chain couples TRBV9 to TRBJ2-5; tentatively, D is TRBD1 or TRBD2 (5 bases each). The CDR3 loop spans 15 amino acids. The germline gives CDR1 SGDLS, CDR2 YYNGEE. Trimming took off 0 bases at V and 1 base at J, with 10 bases between the two ends. CDR3 amino acids: CASSVDFGGQETQYF. DNA for the CDR3: TGTGCCAGCAGCGTAGATTTTGGGGGCCAAGAGACCCAGTACTTC.